This T cell receptor beta chain was captured by sequencing in a study of blood T cell repertoires in COVID-19. This CDR3 spans 13 amino acids. Germline CDR1 MNHEY, CDR2 SMNVEV (reference sequence). Clones were sequenced by immunoSEQ multiplex PCR, and TCRdb holds only the in-frame ones, with some missing. The data hold some 80,000 clones, with more than 60% observed a single time. Sequenced material: peripheral blood. This receptor was obtained from a woman at least 80 years old with active or convalescent COVID-19. The chain couples TRBV27 to TRBJ2-3, with a tentative D call TRBD1 (6 bases). The CDR3 coding sequence is TGTGTGACCACAGGGTCCCTCACCGATACGCAGTATTTT. As protein: CVTTGSLTDTQYF.